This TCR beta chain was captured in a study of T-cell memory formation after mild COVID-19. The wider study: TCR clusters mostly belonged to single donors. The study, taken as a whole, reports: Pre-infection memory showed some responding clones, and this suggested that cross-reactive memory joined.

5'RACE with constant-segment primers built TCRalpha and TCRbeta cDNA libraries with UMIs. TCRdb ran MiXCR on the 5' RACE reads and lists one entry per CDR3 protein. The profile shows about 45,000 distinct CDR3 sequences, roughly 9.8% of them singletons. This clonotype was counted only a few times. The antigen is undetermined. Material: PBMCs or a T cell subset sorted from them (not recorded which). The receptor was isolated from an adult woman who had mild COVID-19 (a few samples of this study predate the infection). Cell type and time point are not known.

Written as DNA, the CDR3 is TGTGCCAGCAGCGTAGTTGGGTCCTCAAACACTGAAGCTTTCTTT. Amino acids: CASSVVGSSNTEAFF. V usage is TRBV9 and J usage is TRBJ1-1; D unclear. The CDR3 extends over 15 amino acids. Germline CDR1 SGDLS, CDR2 YYNGEE. Between the trimmed V and J ends, which lost 0 bases and 2 bases, there was a span of 11 bases.